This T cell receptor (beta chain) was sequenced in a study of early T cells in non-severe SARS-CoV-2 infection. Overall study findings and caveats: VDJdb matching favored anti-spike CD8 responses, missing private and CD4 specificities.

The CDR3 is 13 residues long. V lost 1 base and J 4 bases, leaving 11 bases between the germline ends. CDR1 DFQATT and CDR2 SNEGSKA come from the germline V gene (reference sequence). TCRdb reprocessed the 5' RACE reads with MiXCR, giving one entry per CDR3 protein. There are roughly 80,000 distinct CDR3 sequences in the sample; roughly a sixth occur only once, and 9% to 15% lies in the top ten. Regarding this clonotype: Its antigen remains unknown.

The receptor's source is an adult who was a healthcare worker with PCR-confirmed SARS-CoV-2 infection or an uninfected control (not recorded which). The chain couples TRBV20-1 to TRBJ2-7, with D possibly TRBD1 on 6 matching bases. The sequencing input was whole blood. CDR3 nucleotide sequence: TGCAGTGCTAGAGGAGGGGGAACTTACGAGCAGTACTTC. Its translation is CSARGGGTYEQYF.